The rows below give T cell receptor beta chains drawn from one sample of a study of control samples from healthy donors and cancer patients. Assay used: immunoSEQ multiplex PCR; TCRdb lists only in-frame clones, some missing. The data show more than 110,000 clones, roughly nine tenths seen once. The sequenced sample was blood. Receptors were obtained from a woman aged 30 to 39 in good health. The CDR3 runs from the conserved cysteine through the conserved F or W. A D gene is named only where the DNA matches it firmly.

D gene: TRBD1
V gene: TRBV3-1/TRBV3-2
CDR3 protein: CASSQTGQPNTEAFF

D gene: .
V gene: TRBV5-6
CDR3 protein: CASGDSYNSPLHF

D gene: TRBD2
V gene: TRBV30
CDR3 protein: CAWNRLAGVNEQFF

D gene: TRBD1
V gene: TRBV24-1
CDR3 protein: CATSAKPGQGPYEQYF

D gene: TRBD2
V gene: TRBV7-2
CDR3 protein: CASSFVAGGPADTQYF

D gene: TRBD1
V gene: TRBV18
CDR3 protein: CASSPGTGPGNTIYF

D gene: TRBD2
V gene: TRBV10-2
CDR3 protein: CASKRTSRLYEQYF

D gene: .
V gene: TRBV7-3
CDR3 protein: CASSVGPNSGANVLTF

D gene: TRBD1
V gene: TRBV10-3
CDR3 protein: CAISESGTAAIPLHF

D gene: .
V gene: TRBV3-1/TRBV3-2
CDR3 protein: CASSQLGNQPQHF

D gene: .
V gene: TRBV6-5
CDR3 protein: CASRTGPEGEQYF

D gene: .
V gene: TRBV11-3
CDR3 protein: CASSLAGAPNTEAFF

D gene: .
V gene: TRBV19
CDR3 protein: CASSSPGHPSGNTIYF

D gene: TRBD1
V gene: TRBV5-1
CDR3 protein: CASSSWTGVSYEQYF

D gene: .
V gene: TRBV5-4
CDR3 protein: CASSLWQGLNTIYF

D gene: .
V gene: TRBV27
CDR3 protein: CASSGGTVNLDTQYF

D gene: .
V gene: TRBV5-6
CDR3 protein: CASGGSREISDEQYF

D gene: .
V gene: TRBV30
CDR3 protein: CAWGLDSATNEKLFF

D gene: TRBD2
V gene: TRBV11-2
CDR3 protein: CASSPGLAGHNEQFF

D gene: .
V gene: TRBV19
CDR3 protein: CASSSDIRGTGARGSAFF

D gene: .
V gene: TRBV7-9
CDR3 protein: CASSTRGAQQTQYF

D gene: .
V gene: TRBV28
CDR3 protein: CASELVGEGQPQHF

D gene: TRBD1
V gene: TRBV19
CDR3 protein: CASTTGYRNTIYF

D gene: .
V gene: TRBV30
CDR3 protein: CAWIRQEATYEQYF

D gene: .
V gene: TRBV24-1
CDR3 protein: CATSAGLLYGYTF

D gene: .
V gene: TRBV4-2
CDR3 protein: CASSQPMGDEQFF

D gene: TRBD2
V gene: TRBV7-9
CDR3 protein: CASSLAAGGLYEQYF

D gene: .
V gene: TRBV5-5
CDR3 protein: CASSPTITASYEQYF

D gene: .
V gene: TRBV5-6
CDR3 protein: CASSLLTASGANVLTF

D gene: TRBD1
V gene: TRBV30
CDR3 protein: CAWRDRYFTEAFF

D gene: .
V gene: TRBV19
CDR3 protein: CASSLQIRRSYNSPLHF

D gene: TRBD2
V gene: TRBV28
CDR3 protein: CASSPTTGTNLIYEQYF

D gene: .
V gene: TRBV5-6
CDR3 protein: CASSLGRPGEKLFF

D gene: TRBD2
V gene: TRBV3-1/TRBV3-2
CDR3 protein: CASSQQLAGGDTQYF

D gene: .
V gene: TRBV7-8
CDR3 protein: CASSLRGGRSNQPQHF

D gene: TRBD1
V gene: TRBV19
CDR3 protein: CASRKQGAFDTGELFF

D gene: TRBD1
V gene: TRBV30
CDR3 protein: CAWTGGAGYGYTF

D gene: .
V gene: TRBV2
CDR3 protein: CASRGTTNQETQYF

D gene: .
V gene: TRBV11-2
CDR3 protein: CASSQTSFHEQYF

D gene: TRBD1
V gene: TRBV18
CDR3 protein: CASSPGQGNTDTQYF

D gene: .
V gene: TRBV19
CDR3 protein: CASSPRRGTWNTEAFF

D gene: .
V gene: TRBV5-4
CDR3 protein: CASSRAKQETQYF

D gene: TRBD2
V gene: TRBV13
CDR3 protein: CASSSLTSGRPGRTDTQYF

D gene: .
V gene: TRBV7-7
CDR3 protein: CASSLDGAGREQFF

D gene: TRBD2
V gene: TRBV7-9
CDR3 protein: CASSLGLAGPSSEQYF

D gene: .
V gene: TRBV5-4
CDR3 protein: CASRPAPHVVVDTQYF

D gene: .
V gene: TRBV6-5
CDR3 protein: CASSYGLNYGYTF

D gene: TRBD1
V gene: TRBV20-1
CDR3 protein: CSASDRVNYGYTF

D gene: TRBD1
V gene: TRBV11-2
CDR3 protein: CASSSQGTDTEAFF

D gene: TRBD1
V gene: TRBV7-6
CDR3 protein: CASSLARQGRNEQFF

D gene: .
V gene: TRBV28
CDR3 protein: CASNTAAEAFF

D gene: .
V gene: TRBV19
CDR3 protein: CASSPQGGANYGYTF

D gene: .
V gene: TRBV14
CDR3 protein: CASSQGLHETQYF

D gene: .
V gene: TRBV5-1
CDR3 protein: CASRNETNYGYTF

D gene: .
V gene: TRBV27
CDR3 protein: CASSPSAGSNTEAFF